The clone carrying this T cell receptor beta chain was seen repeatedly, ten times or more. Antigen unknown. Incorporated into the TCR beta cDNA libraries were unique molecular identifiers, which served to reduce PCR and sequencing biases. TCRdb independently ran MiXCR on the PCR reads; one entry per CDR3 protein. The table lists some 800,000 distinct CDR3 sequences, approximately 44% of them singletons. This entry comes from a study of post-analysis software for immune sequencing data. Study findings and constraints: There was significantly lower normalized Chao1 diversity in multiple sclerosis patients than in controls. Five or six TRBV segments, TRBV5-6, TRBV5-1 and TRBV20-1 among them, were found more frequent in patients than controls.

With 5 bases clipped from V and 4 bases from J, the junction kept 4 bases outside the gene matches. Germline CDR1 reads DFQATT; CDR2 reads SNEGSKA (reference sequence). The CDR3 runs to 12 residues. The sample comprised blood. The source is a girl between 10 and 17 years old with multiple sclerosis. The chain has TRBV20-1 and TRBJ2-5, with 7 bases that match TRBD2. The CDR3 DNA reads as TGCAGTGCTCGGACTAGTGGAGAGACCCAGTACTTC. Translating it yields CSARTSGETQYF.